A selection of T cell receptor beta chains follows, all from one sample in a study of CD8+CD57+ T cells in acquired aplastic anemia. TCRdb reprocessed the reads with MiXCR, giving one entry per CDR3 protein. The profile shows around 150,000 distinct CDR3 sequences, around 45% of them singletons. Sequences were obtained from sorted CD4+, CD8+, or CD8+CD57+ T cells (not recorded which) from PBMCs. The source is a human donor in good health. The CDR3 runs from the conserved cysteine through the conserved F or W. Each record gives: V gene, J gene, CDR3 protein.

>TRBV19|TRBJ2-5
CASSIVFGQGAQETQYF
>TRBV7-9|TRBJ2-1
CATGGRSNEQFF
>TRBV14|TRBJ1-1
CASSQEQKNTEAFF
>TRBV14|TRBJ2-5
CASSQDRSGARKETQYF
>TRBV5-1|TRBJ2-1
CASSTQGYEQFF
>TRBV28|TRBJ2-7
CASSLGNYEQYF
>TRBV6-6|TRBJ2-1
CASGNNEQFF
>TRBV4-2|TRBJ2-7
CASSQGLAGETRLNEQYF
>TRBV10-3|TRBJ1-6
CAISESTASYNSPLHF
>TRBV7-3|TRBJ1-2
CASADREGYGYTF
>TRBV5-1|TRBJ2-5
CASRQGSETQYF
>TRBV20-1|TRBJ2-1
CSASSKGLAGNNEQFF